The 27 T cell receptor beta chains reported below all come from one sample, sequenced in a study of response to subunit inactivated influenza vaccine. MiXCR, run by TCRdb on the RT-PCR reads, gives a single entry per CDR3 protein. This table holds 530,000 or so distinct CDR3 sequences, about 25% found once. Sample: CD4+ T cells sorted from PBMCs, taken roughly 5 days after vaccination. The receptors derive from a man in his forties or fifties who received an inactivated influenza vaccine.

In regard to this clonotype: A much larger clone lies a single base off, so this may be a read error. J is TRBJ2-2 and V is TRBV7-2, with 10 positions matching TRBD1. Germline V gene data show CDR1 as SGHTA and CDR2 as FQGNSA. J gave up 4 bases and V 6 bases, and 2 bases lay outside the gene matches. The CDR3 is 14 residues long. CDR3: CASRGQGSTGELFF. The CDR3 DNA follows: TGTGCCAGCAGGGGACAGGGGAGCACCGGGGAGCTGTTTTTT.

This chain connects TRBV30 to TRBJ2-5, with 15 nucleotides matching TRBD2. Germline CDR1 reads GTSNPN; CDR2 reads SVGIG (reference sequence). V gave up 5 bases and J gave up 2 bases; unmatched junction bases: 12. CDR3 length: 18 residues. CDR3 bases: TGTGCCTGGGAATTCGGACTAGCGGGAGGGCCAGGGCAAGAGACCCAGTACTTC. Translated, it gives CAWEFGLAGGPGQETQYF.

This sequence joins TRBV20-1 and TRBJ2-1, with 12 bases lining up with TRBD2. CDR3 length: 15 residues. Germline V CDR1 and CDR2: DFQATT, SNEGSKA (reference sequence). V shed 4 bases, J shed 6 bases, and the junction held 7 bases outside the gene matches. CDR3 loop: CSAMTSGSVFNEQFF. As DNA, the CDR3 is TGCAGTGCTATGACTAGCGGGAGTGTCTTCAATGAGCAGTTCTTC.

This clonotype was seen a handful of times. The genes are TRBV12-3 or TRBV12-4 and TRBJ2-7; D may match TRBD1 or TRBD2 (5 bases each). This CDR3 is built from 14 residues. V lost 3 bases to trimming and J lost 4 bases, with 13 bases between them. As DNA, the CDR3 is TGTGCCAGCAGTTTGGGGGATCTGATATACGAGCAGTACTTC. As protein: CASSLGDLIYEQYF.

The V call is TRBV18, the J call TRBJ2-6, with no clear D. CDR3 size: 14 residues. The V end lost 7 bases, the J end lost 2 bases, and 9 bases lay between the germline ends. Germline loops: CDR1 KGHSH, CDR2 LQKENI. The CDR3 region is CASFTGTGANVLTF. As DNA, the CDR3 is TGTGCCAGCTTCACCGGCACTGGGGCCAACGTCCTGACTTTC.

This clonotype showed up just a few times. This sequence joins TRBV10-3 and TRBJ2-1; TRBD2 matches at 7 bases. With V trimmed by 6 bases and J by 8 bases, 7 bases remained unmatched. The germline CDR1 and CDR2 sequences are ENHRY and SYGVKD. The CDR3 contains 13 residues. CDR3 coding DNA: TGTGCCATCAGAGATTTGGGGAGGGATGAGCAGTTCTTC. This codes for CAIRDLGRDEQFF.

The DNA of the CDR3 is TGCAGTGCTAGAAGGGGACTAGCGGGGGCACCTAATACGCAGTATTTT. This gives the protein CSARRGLAGAPNTQYF. The chain employs TRBV20-1 and TRBJ2-3, with 14 nucleotides matching TRBD2. J lost 7 bases, V lost 2 bases, and 8 bases had no gene match. Germline values: CDR1 DFQATT, CDR2 SNEGSKA (reference sequence). The CDR3 sequence is 16 residues long.

The chain uses TRBV18 and TRBJ2-3; D unclear. The CDR3 has 13 amino acids. V lost 1 base to trimming and J lost 1 base, with 3 bases between them. Germline V lookup: CDR1 KGHSH, CDR2 LQKENI. CDR3 sequence reads: CASSPLRTDTQYF. The CDR3 DNA reads as TGTGCCAGCTCACCACTTCGCACAGATACGCAGTATTTT. The variable domain in full, completed from reference TRBV18 and TRBJ2-3, reads NAGVMQNPRHLVRRRGQEARLRCSPMKGHSHVYWYRQLPEEGLKFMVYLQKENIIDESGMPKERFSAEFPKEGPSILRIQQVVRGDSAAYFCASSPLRTDTQYFGPGTRLTVL.

The table lists this clonotype with a few counts. The V call is TRBV29-1, the J call TRBJ1-5; 7 bases are shared with TRBD1. J gave up 4 bases and V 4 bases, and 4 bases lay outside the gene matches. The CDR3 length is 13 residues. Germline-derived CDR1 and CDR2 are SQVTM and ANQGSEA. CDR3 sequence (DNA): TGCAGCGTTGCGGGGACAGCGAATCAGCCCCAGCATTTT. It yields the protein CSVAGTANQPQHF.

This clonotype has just a few counts. The V call is TRBV9, the J call TRBJ1-1, with unresolved D. The CDR3 sequence is 13 residues long. The V and J ends lost 4 bases and 1 base respectively, with 8 bases between them. Germline V gene lookup returns CDR1 SGDLS and CDR2 YYNGEE. The CDR3 is CASSWQTNTEAFF. The CDR3 region has the DNA TGTGCCAGCAGCTGGCAGACGAACACTGAAGCTTTCTTT.

V is TRBV29-1 and J is TRBJ2-1; D is undetermined. Trimming took 6 bases from V and 0 from J, leaving 12 bases between them. Germline CDR1 and CDR2: SQVTM and ANQGSEA. CDR3 length: 14 residues. CDR3 loop: CSVARHGSYNEQFF. The CDR3 DNA follows: TGCAGCGTGGCACGACACGGCTCCTACAATGAGCAGTTCTTC.

The chain carries TRBV11-2 and TRBJ2-5; 11 nucleotides match TRBD2. This CDR3 is 16 amino acids long. V shed 3 bases, J shed 1 base, and the junction held 4 bases outside the gene matches. Looked up from germline, CDR1 is SGHAT and CDR2 is FQNNGV. The CDR3 spells CASSFTSGGVQETQYF. The CDR3 DNA reads TGTGCCAGCAGCTTCACTAGCGGGGGCGTCCAAGAGACCCAGTACTTC.

In this sample, this clonotype turned up a few times. This sequence joins TRBV12-3 or TRBV12-4 and TRBJ2-7; D gene ambiguous. The CDR3 contains 14 residues. V dropped 0 bases and J dropped 4 bases, with 10 bases sitting between them. The CDR3 loop reads CASSLAGILYEQYF. The CDR3 DNA is TGTGCCAGCAGTTTAGCGGGGATCCTTTACGAGCAGTACTTC.

The sample holds many counts of this clonotype. This CDR3 is CASSSGGTLSYEQYF. CDR3 DNA sequence: TGCGCCAGCAGCTCGGGCGGGACCCTCTCCTACGAGCAGTACTTC. The V call is TRBV5-1, the J call TRBJ2-7; perhaps TRBD2 as D (6 bases). Germline V CDR1 and CDR2: SGHRS, YFSETQ. CDR3 length equals 15 residues. V shed 3 bases and J shed 0 bases, with 13 bases lying between them. Drawing the rest from reference TRBV5-1 and TRBJ2-7, the complete variable domain is KAGVTQTPRYLIKTRGQQVTLSCSPISGHRSVSWYQQTPGQGLQFLFEYFSETQRNKGNFPGRFSGRQFSNSRSEMNVSTLELGDSALYLCASSSGGTLSYEQYFGPGTRLTVT.

This clonotype was counted between two and nine times. The V call is TRBV6-1, the J call TRBJ1-5; 9 nucleotides align to TRBD1. The CDR3 contains 15 residues. Germline V gives CDR1 MNHNS, CDR2 SASEGT. The V gene end was trimmed by 5 bases and the J gene end by 2 bases; junction bases not matched to a gene: 4. CDR3 loop: CASSKQGAGNQPQHF. In nucleotides, the CDR3 is TGTGCCAGCAGTAAACAGGGGGCGGGCAATCAGCCCCAGCATTTT.

In this sample, this clonotype turned up many times. The V call is TRBV5-5, the J call TRBJ2-6; the D is unclear. The CDR3 has 14 amino acids. V lost 2 bases and J 1 base, leaving 4 bases between the germline ends. Germline loops: CDR1 SGHKS, CDR2 YYEKEE (reference sequence). The CDR3 DNA reads TGTGCCAGCAGCTTTTTTTCTGGGGCCAACGTCCTGACTTTC. It specifies CASSFFSGANVLTF.

The chain joins TRBV27 to TRBJ1-1, with a possible D match to TRBD1 (6 bases). Germline CDR1 reads MNHEY; CDR2 reads SMNVEV (reference sequence). The CDR3 extends over 14 amino acids. Trimming took off 4 bases at V and 4 bases at J, with 13 bases between the two ends. This chain's CDR3 is CASSYEGGSTEAFF. CDR3 nucleotide sequence: TGTGCCAGCAGTTATGAGGGGGGAAGCACTGAAGCTTTCTTT.

A few counts support this clonotype. The genes are TRBV20-1 and TRBJ1-5, with 9 bases identical to TRBD1. This CDR3 region has 16 residues. From germline, CDR1 is DFQATT and CDR2 SNEGSKA (reference sequence). With 2 bases clipped from V and 6 bases from J, the junction kept 11 bases outside the gene matches. This chain's CDR3 is CSARLPGQGNGQPQHF. The CDR3 coding sequence is TGCAGTGCTAGATTACCGGGACAGGGTAATGGTCAGCCCCAGCATTTT.

The chain combines TRBV28 with TRBJ2-7; D is undetermined. Trimming stripped 6 bases from V and 3 bases from J, with 9 bases between. The length of the CDR3 is 12 residues. The V gene's germline CDR1 is MDHEN and CDR2 SYDVKM. The CDR3 here is CASRSASYEQYF. For the CDR3, the DNA is TGTGCCAGCAGGTCAGCCAGCTACGAGCAGTACTTC.

This clonotype was counted a few times. The chain recombines TRBV7-9 with TRBJ2-1; TRBD2 agrees at 8 bases. Germline V CDR1 and CDR2: SEHNR, FQNEAQ (reference sequence). V dropped 7 bases and J dropped 0; count of bases not matched to a gene: 8. This CDR3 spans 16 amino acids. In DNA, the CDR3 is TGTGCCAGCAAGCGGGAGCGAGTGAGCTCCTACAATGAGCAGTTCTTC. Translated: CASKRERVSSYNEQFF.

The V and J genes are TRBV10-3 and TRBJ1-1, with D possibly TRBD1 on 6 matching bases. Trimming pared 4 bases from V and 8 bases from J, leaving 17 bases between. The germline CDR1 and CDR2 sequences are ENHRY and SYGVKD. The CDR3 has 14 amino acids. The chain's CDR3 is CAISVNRDNHEAFF. CDR3 DNA: TGTGCCATCAGTGTGAACCGGGACAACCACGAAGCTTTCTTT.

This clonotype has more than one count but fewer than ten. The J gene is TRBJ1-6, the V gene TRBV6-5; D is possibly TRBD1 (5 bases). Per the germline V gene, CDR1 is MNHEY and CDR2 is SVGAGI. The CDR3 extends over 15 amino acids. The V end lost 1 base, the J end lost 7 bases, and 11 bases lay between the germline ends. CDR3 region: CASSYWKGPNSPLHF. As DNA, the CDR3 is TGTGCCAGCAGTTACTGGAAGGGGCCGAATTCACCCCTCCACTTT.

This clonotype appeared a few times. The CDR3 loop is CASSPDREGTQYF. The CDR3 DNA follows: TGCGCCAGCAGCCCGGACAGGGAGGGCACGCAGTATTTT. V gene TRBV5-1 combines with J gene TRBJ2-3; perhaps TRBD1 as D (8 bases). V was cut by 4 bases and J by 9 bases, with 15 bases left in between. The germline gives CDR1 SGHRS, CDR2 YFSETQ. The CDR3 loop spans 13 amino acids.

The sample holds a few counts of this clonotype. The J gene is TRBJ1-1, the V gene TRBV12-3 or TRBV12-4, with a possible D match to TRBD1 (6 bases). This CDR3 has 17 residues. The V end was cut by 8 bases, the J end by 2 bases, with 24 bases between. The CDR3 DNA sequence: TGTGCCAGCGAAGGGACAATCTGGGAAGGGCCTAACACTGAAGCTTTCTTT. It specifies CASEGTIWEGPNTEAFF.

The chain recombines TRBV6-2 or TRBV6-3 with TRBJ1-1, with no clear D. Germline assignment: CDR1 MNHEY and CDR2 SVGEGT. V lost 10 bases, J lost 1 base, and 16 bases lay in between. CDR3 length: 14 residues. The CDR3 DNA reads TGTGCCATCGCCAAGACACCCTCGAACACTGAAGCTTTCTTT. Translated: CAIAKTPSNTEAFF.

CDR3 in amino acids: CASSPPNTQETQYF. For the CDR3, the DNA is TGTGCCAGCTCACCACCAAACACCCAAGAGACCCAGTACTTC. The chain combines TRBV18 with TRBJ2-5; D call uncertain. The CDR3 has 14 amino acids. Germline values: CDR1 KGHSH, CDR2 LQKENI. V lost 0 bases to trimming and J lost 1 base, with 6 bases between them.

This clonotype was detected only a few times. The chain links TRBV29-1 to TRBJ1-1; maybe TRBD1 (5 bases). Germline values: CDR1 SQVTM, CDR2 ANQGSEA. The CDR3 is made up of 15 amino acids. The V end lost 1 base, the J end lost 4 bases, and 16 bases lay between the germline ends. The CDR3 loop is CSVEGYPGRGTEAFF. The CDR3 bases are TGCAGCGTTGAAGGGTACCCGGGACGGGGCACTGAAGCTTTCTTT.